This is a list of T cell receptor beta chains from one sample in a study of shared clonotypes between healthy human individuals. Some clones are missing from TCRdb's copy, which holds only in-frame ones; the method was immunoSEQ multiplex PCR. The table lists 1,400,000 or so clones, approximately 98.5% of them singletons. Source material: naive CD4+ T cells sorted from blood. These receptors all stem from a man aged 25 to 45 in good health. CDR3s include the opening cysteine and the closing phenylalanine or tryptophan. A D gene is named only where the DNA matches it firmly. Size values are once, few and many counts, or a class for expanded clones, and some rows have none.

D	V	size	J	CDR3	DNA
.	TRBV19	.	TRBJ1-5	CASSIRRGGYSNQPQHF	TGTGCCAGTAGTATTCGAAGAGGGGGGTATAGCAATCAGCCCCAGCATTTT
TRBD1	TRBV2	.	TRBJ1-2	CASSEGQGYGYTF	TGTGCCAGCAGTGAGGGACAGGGCTATGGCTACACCTTC
TRBD1	TRBV6-5	.	TRBJ1-2	CASSSPAGGVYGYTF	TGTGCCAGCAGTTCCCCTGCAGGGGGAGTCTATGGCTACACCTTC
.	TRBV28	.	TRBJ2-7	CASSPYRFDYEQYF	TGTGCCAGCAGTCCCTACAGGTTTGACTACGAGCAGTACTTC
.	TRBV5-1	.	TRBJ2-1	CASSLEGDPYNEQFF	TGCGCCAGCAGCTTGGAGGGTGACCCCTACAATGAGCAGTTCTTC
TRBD2	TRBV5-1	.	TRBJ2-5	CASSLGHSGNQETQYF	TGCGCCAGCAGCTTGGGTCATAGCGGGAACCAAGAGACCCAGTACTTC
TRBD2	TRBV9	.	TRBJ2-2	CASSVVSGSSGELFF	TGTGCCAGCAGCGTAGTGAGCGGGAGTAGCGGGGAGCTGTTTTTT
TRBD1	TRBV15	once	TRBJ1-1	CATSGWTGSTEAFF	TGTGCCACCAGCGGCTGGACAGGGTCTACTGAAGCTTTCTTT
TRBD2	TRBV7-6	.	TRBJ2-7	CASSLTIAGLHEQYF	TGTGCCAGCAGCTTAACGATAGCGGGGCTCCACGAGCAGTACTTC
.	TRBV5-1	.	TRBJ2-1	CASSQQGPINEQFF	TGCGCCAGCAGCCAACAGGGTCCCATCAATGAGCAGTTCTTC
.	TRBV7-9	.	TRBJ2-1	CASSIPRGGLDNEQFF	TGTGCCAGCAGCATTCCCAGGGGCGGACTAGACAATGAGCAGTTCTTC
.	TRBV6-1	.	TRBJ1-5	CASSEVSGSNQPQHF	TGTGCCAGCAGTGAAGTTTCAGGGAGCAATCAGCCCCAGCATTTT
TRBD1	TRBV6-6	.	TRBJ2-2	CASSDRGLNGELFF	TGTGCCAGCAGTGACAGGGGGCTTAACGGGGAGCTGTTTTTT
TRBD2	TRBV27	.	TRBJ2-7	CASSLSSLAGGSYEQYF	TGTGCCAGCAGTTTATCATCTCTAGCGGGAGGCTCCTACGAGCAGTACTTC
.	TRBV2	.	TRBJ2-7	CASSTANEQYF	TGTGCCAGCAGTACAGCGAACGAGCAGTACTTC
.	TRBV10-1	.	TRBJ2-5	CASSESPLGLGTQYF	TGCGCCAGCAGTGAGTCGCCCCTAGGGCTCGGGACCCAGTACTTC
.	TRBV20-1	once	TRBJ2-1	CSARITTTQFF	TGCAGTGCTAGAATAACTACAACTCAGTTCTTC
.	TRBV27	.	TRBJ1-4	CASRYRGKLFF	TGTGCCAGCAGGTATAGAGGAAAACTGTTTTTT
.	TRBV27	.	TRBJ1-2	CASSFQGFYGYTF	TGTGCCAGCAGTTTTCAGGGTTTCTATGGCTACACCTTC